This T cell receptor (beta chain) was recovered during a study of blood T cells in healthy people across ages. The germline gives CDR1 LGHNA, CDR2 YSLEER. The CDR3 is made up of 17 amino acids. Trimming stripped 1 base from V and 0 bases from J, with 10 bases between. Then a second PCR, running roughly 7 to 11 cycles, was carried out with a sample-barcoded 5' primer and a J-beta primer mix. TCRdb passed the 5' RACE reads through MiXCR, listing each CDR3 protein once. This table has about 800,000 distinct CDR3 sequences, around 25% appearing once. This clonotype was counted a few times. Separately, the same data were catalogued under a study of T cells of mothers and their children.

The chain has TRBV4-3 and TRBJ1-6; the D is unclear. This sequence originates from a boy between 10 and 17 years old in good health. The specimen sequenced was blood. The CDR3 region has the DNA TGCGCCAGCAGCCAAGGATCGGCGAGCTCCTATAATTCACCCCTCCACTTT. Residues: CASSQGSASSYNSPLHF.